Below, 16 T cell receptor beta chains from the same sample are listed, as sequenced in a study of regulatory T cells in long-lasting Graves disease. This sample's time point: persistent/refractory GD, antithyroid drugs over 5 years with positive TRAb. Following extraction of RNA from PBMCs, that RNA was used to make the TCR library. Relying on iRepertoire HTBI primers and Arm-PCR of CDR3 regions, the team built TCR beta libraries. A single record per CDR3 protein comes from TCRdb applying MiXCR to the multiplex PCR reads. This sample has around 500,000 distinct CDR3 sequences, with less than 25% found just once. The source was peripheral blood mononuclear cells (PBMCs), collected when the disease was refractory, from a patient treated with antithyroid drugs. The origin of the receptors is a female donor with Graves disease.

This clonotype was observed at least ten times. The chain carries TRBV15 and TRBJ1-5; D remains unclear. CDR3 size: 14 residues. V was trimmed by 8 bases and J by 5 bases, leaving 16 bases between them. Germline-derived CDR1 and CDR2 are LNHNV and YYDKDF (reference sequence). The CDR3 bases are TGTGCCACCCGGGATTCGGACGGAGATCAGCCCCAGCATTTT. Translating it yields CATRDSDGDQPQHF.

This clonotype was seen only a few times. The chain recombines TRBV7-2 with TRBJ1-6; D unclear. V lost 8 bases, J lost 14 bases, and 13 bases lay in between. Germline lookup yields CDR1 SGHTA and CDR2 FQGNSA. The CDR3 extends over 11 amino acids. This chain's CDR3 is CASRRGLSLHF. Here the CDR3 DNA reads TGTGCCAGCCGCAGAGGGCTGTCCCTCCACTTT.

This clonotype showed up many times. The chain joins TRBV28 to TRBJ2-5; 14 nucleotides match TRBD2. In germline, CDR1 is MDHEN, CDR2 SYDVKM. With V trimmed by 3 bases and J by 2 bases, 8 bases remained unmatched. The CDR3 covers 18 residues. Here the CDR3 DNA reads TGTGCCAGCAGTTTCTCACCCGGGACTAGCGGGAGTCAAGAGACCCAGTACTTC. This gives the protein CASSFSPGTSGSQETQYF. The full variable domain, in which reference TRBV28 and TRBJ2-5 provide the parts outside the CDR3, is DVKVTQSSRYLVKRTGEKVFLECVQDMDHENMFWYRQDPGLGLRLIYFSYDVKMKEKGDIPEGYSVSREKKERFSLILESASTNQTSMYLCASSFSPGTSGSQETQYFGPGTRLLVL.

This clonotype has a count of ten or more. The chain links TRBV6-1 to TRBJ1-1; D is undetermined. The CDR3 runs to 13 residues. In germline, CDR1 is MNHNS, CDR2 SASEGT. The V and J ends lost 4 bases and 4 bases respectively, with 10 bases between them. CDR3: CASSVDLITEAFF. The CDR3 nucleotides are TGTGCCAGCAGTGTGGACCTAATCACTGAAGCTTTCTTT.

This clonotype was observed a handful of times. V usage is TRBV7-9 and J usage is TRBJ1-2; no clear D gene. V lost 5 bases and J 2 bases, leaving 9 bases between the germline ends. The germline V gene has CDR1 SEHNR and CDR2 FQNEAQ (reference sequence). The CDR3 loop spans 13 amino acids. CDR3 amino acids: CASSETENYGYTF. CDR3 coding DNA: TGTGCCAGCAGCGAAACAGAGAACTATGGCTACACCTTC.

This clonotype was seen only a few times. J is TRBJ1-5 and V is TRBV20-1; D ambiguous. CDR3 length: 15 amino acids. V was trimmed by 3 bases and J by 0 bases, leaving 12 bases between them. Germline V gene data show CDR1 as DFQATT and CDR2 as SNEGSKA (reference sequence). CDR3 nucleotide sequence: TGCAGTGCTAGTTCGGGTGATTATAGCAATCAGCCCCAGCATTTT. Translation gives CSASSGDYSNQPQHF.

V gene TRBV6-2 or TRBV6-3 combines with J gene TRBJ1-4; possibly TRBD1 for D (5 bases). The CDR3 has 15 residues. V shed 4 bases and J shed 5 bases, with 14 bases lying between them. Germline assignment: CDR1 MNHEY and CDR2 SVGEGT. The CDR3 here is CASSWQGSRNEKLFF. The CDR3 DNA reads TGTGCCAGCAGTTGGCAGGGATCGCGGAATGAAAAACTGTTTTTT.

Only a few counts were recorded for this clonotype. The rearrangement links TRBV5-1 to TRBJ1-5; D is possibly TRBD1 (5 bases). The CDR3 sequence is 14 residues long. In germline, CDR1 is SGHRS, CDR2 YFSETQ. V was cut by 2 bases and J by 4 bases, with 10 bases left in between. The CDR3 region has the DNA TGCGCCAGCAGCTTTGGGGGATTAAATCAGCCCCAGCATTTT. Protein sequence: CASSFGGLNQPQHF.

As regards this clonotype: Since a much larger clone is just one base distant, this may be a read error. The chain carries TRBV29-1 and TRBJ2-7, with D possibly matching TRBD2 (6 bases). Trimming stripped 2 bases from V and 0 bases from J, with 11 bases between. Germline CDR1 and CDR2: SQVTM and ANQGSEA. The CDR3 consists of 14 residues. CDR3 sequence (DNA): TGCAGCGTTGAATCTGCGGGACGCTCCTACGAGCAGTACTTC. Its protein is CSVESAGRSYEQYF.

This clonotype was seen ten or more times. The genes are TRBV28 and TRBJ2-5; 7 nucleotides match TRBD1. CDR3 size: 14 residues. V gave up 2 bases and J gave up 3 bases; unmatched junction bases: 3. Germline V gene sequence: CDR1 MDHEN, CDR2 SYDVKM. CDR3 loop: CASSLAQGEETQYF. CDR3 nucleotides: TGTGCCAGCAGTTTAGCCCAGGGGGAAGAGACCCAGTACTTC.

This clonotype was counted ten times or more. The junction differs from germline at one of its ends, possibly a read error. J is TRBJ1-1 and V is TRBV5-1; D gene unclear. Per the germline V gene, CDR1 is SGHRS and CDR2 is YFSETQ. This CDR3 contains 13 residues. The CDR3 bases are TGTGCCAGCAGTTTAGGAACGAACACTGAAGCTTTCTTT. The encoded protein is CASSLGTNTEAFF. The full variable domain, completed using reference TRBV5-1 and TRBJ1-1, is KAGVTQTPRYLIKTRGQQVTLSCSPISGHRSVSWYQQTPGQGLQFLFEYFSETQRNKGNFPGRFSGRQFSNSRSEMNVSTLELGDSALYLCASSLGTNTEAFFGQGTRLTVV.

This chain uses TRBV7-6 with TRBJ2-1, with TRBD2 matching over 10 bases. Germline lookup yields CDR1 SGHVS and CDR2 FNYEAQ. Trimming took 3 bases from V and 9 from J; bases not matched to a gene: 11. The CDR3 has 16 residues. The CDR3 region has the DNA TGTGCCAGCAGCTTTCAGAGGGCTAGCGGGAGAGGTGAGCAGTTCTTC. Translated, it gives CASSFQRASGRGEQFF.

CDR3 amino acids: CASSVVGGLTDTQYF. Written as DNA, the CDR3 is TGTGCCAGTAGTGTGGTCGGCGGACTCACAGATACGCAGTATTTT. This chain links TRBV19 with TRBJ2-3, with D tentatively TRBD2 (5 bases). From germline, CDR1 is LNHDA and CDR2 SQIVND (reference sequence). V lost 5 bases and J 2 bases, leaving 14 bases between the germline ends. There are 15 residues in the CDR3. Using reference TRBV19 and TRBJ2-3 for the parts outside the CDR3, the full variable domain is DGGITQSPKYLFRKEGQNVTLSCEQNLNHDAMYWYRQDPGQGLRLIYYSQIVNDFQKGDIAEGYSVSREKKESFPLTVTSAQKNPTAFYLCASSVVGGLTDTQYFGPGTRLTVL.

This clonotype was picked up many times. The chain uses TRBV11-2 and TRBJ2-7; D could derive from TRBD1 or TRBD2 (5 bases each). This CDR3 contains 15 residues. The V gene lost 1 base and the J gene lost 2 bases, with 12 bases spanning the gap. The germline gives CDR1 SGHAT, CDR2 FQNNGV. CDR3 DNA sequence: TGTGCCAGCAGCTTAGCCGCTCGGGGCCCCTACGAGCAGTACTTC. Translated, it gives CASSLAARGPYEQYF. Full variable domain (missing parts from reference TRBV11-2 and TRBJ2-7): EAGVAQSPRYKIIEKRQSVAFWCNPISGHATLYWYQQILGQGPKLLIQFQNNGVVDDSQLPKDRFSAERLKGVDSTLKIQPAKLEDSAVYLCASSLAARGPYEQYFGPGTRLTVT.

This clonotype came up a few times. V and J are TRBV24-1 and TRBJ1-2; D is unclear. Germline CDR1 is KGHDR and CDR2 is SFDVKD. The CDR3 length is 12 residues. With 4 bases removed from V and 3 bases from J, the gap between germline ends came to 5 bases. This chain's CDR3 is CATSDDYYGYTF. The CDR3 coding sequence is TGTGCCACCAGTGACGACTACTATGGCTACACCTTC.

This clonotype was observed a handful of times. CDR3 loop: CASIKGTEAFF. The CDR3 DNA follows: TGTGCCAGCATAAAAGGCACTGAAGCTTTCTTT. The chain has TRBV25-1 and TRBJ1-1; D not certain. Germline CDR1 MGHDK, CDR2 SYGVNS. The ends were cut back, 7 bases at V and 4 bases at J, with 7 bases in the middle. The CDR3 has 11 amino acids.